This entry concerns a single T cell receptor (beta chain). This record comes from a study of blood T cell repertoires in COVID-19. Overall study context: Whether acute or convalescent, the COVID-19 samples came from the United States, Italy and Spain.

Participant ages covered about 18 to 100 years across about two dozen US areas. Assignments of participants to cohorts depended upon their own reported clinical history. TCRdb's table, derived via immunoSEQ multiplex PCR, lists solely in-frame clones and lacks some. Of 380,000 or so clones in the sample, approximately 87% were seen once. The material sequenced was PBMCs or T cells enriched from blood (not recorded which). The TCR originated in a woman between 25 and 40 years old with acute COVID-19.

CDR3 sequence (DNA): TGTGCCAGTAGACCCTCTAGGGGGCGAAGGACAGATACGCAGTATTTT. This gives the protein CASRPSRGRRTDTQYF. V is TRBV19 and J is TRBJ2-3; 7 nucleotides agree with TRBD1. Germline values: CDR1 LNHDA, CDR2 SQIVND (reference sequence). The CDR3 spans 16 residues. Trimming took 6 bases from V and 3 from J; bases not matched to a gene: 12.